The rows below give T cell receptor beta chains drawn from one sample of a study of blood T cell repertoires in COVID-19. TCRdb keeps only in-frame clones here, not all; method: immunoSEQ multiplex PCR. Here the sample spans 200,000 or so clones, around 86% being singletons. The sequenced sample consisted of peripheral blood. Receptor source: a man between 50 and 59 years old with acute or convalescent COVID-19. Each CDR3 is given without its conserved first and last residue. The order of the fields is V gene, CDR3 length, CDR3 protein.

v_gene: TRBV19
len: 13
CDR3aa: ASQTSGGRYNEQF

v_gene: TRBV7-2
len: 14
CDR3aa: ASSLGGTGGTYEQY

v_gene: TRBV19
len: 10
CDR3aa: ASAGKADTQY

v_gene: TRBV28
len: 13
CDR3aa: ATSTTGGSGNTIY

v_gene: TRBV7-9
len: 13
CDR3aa: ASSSTGGSNYGYT

v_gene: TRBV5-6
len: 13
CDR3aa: ASSPPRPSETEAF

v_gene: TRBV6-5
len: 13
CDR3aa: ASSYSYRADYGYT

v_gene: TRBV19
len: 12
CDR3aa: ASSRTEDTYEQY

v_gene: TRBV9
len: 15
CDR3aa: ASSKGTSGRSSYEQY

v_gene: TRBV6-5
len: 13
CDR3aa: ASAGVGVASYEQY

v_gene: TRBV14
len: 14
CDR3aa: ASSQVSPTINTEAF

v_gene: TRBV18
len: 12
CDR3aa: ASSPITVYTEAF

v_gene: TRBV6-1
len: 13
CDR3aa: ASSTWDTTGEKLF

v_gene: TRBV4-1
len: 13
CDR3aa: ASSQWQGGWYGYT

v_gene: TRBV11-2
len: 14
CDR3aa: ASTPQGGGTGNTIY